One and the same sample provided the 10 T cell receptor beta chains below, sequenced in a study of blood T cells in healthy people across ages. Alongside a J-beta primer mix, a sample-barcoded 5' primer served in a second PCR lasting roughly 6 to 11 cycles. TCRdb analysed the 5' RACE reads with MiXCR anew, one entry per CDR3 protein. The table lists around 520,000 distinct CDR3 sequences, about 27% of them singletons, with about 3.9% in the top ten. In addition, the sample was reused for a study of T cells of mothers and their children.

The sequenced sample was blood. Receptor source: a boy under 10 years old in good health.

The chain employs TRBV20-1 and TRBJ2-3, with a possible D match to TRBD2 (6 bases). This CDR3 is built from 16 residues. Germline values: CDR1 DFQATT, CDR2 SNEGSKA (reference sequence). V was trimmed by 1 base and J by 3 bases, leaving 17 bases between them. In DNA form, the CDR3 reads TGCAGTGCTAGAGCTTCAAGAGGCGGGACGACAGATACGCAGTATTTT. This gives the protein CSARASRGGTTDTQYF.

The rearrangement uses TRBV7-9 and TRBJ2-3; D ambiguous. The CDR3 is 16 amino acids. The germline V gene encodes CDR1 SEHNR and CDR2 FQNEAQ (reference sequence). Trimming removed 1 base at V and 0 bases at J, with 11 bases between. In DNA form, the CDR3 reads TGTGCCAGCAGCTTAGTTGGCTCCTATAGCACAGATACGCAGTATTTT. It encodes CASSLVGSYSTDTQYF.

The chain uses TRBV20-1 and TRBJ1-5, with TRBD1 matching 9 bases. The germline CDR1 and CDR2 sequences are DFQATT and SNEGSKA (reference sequence). Trimming removed 3 bases from V and 4 bases from J; junction bases left unmatched: 4. The CDR3 is 14 amino acids. CDR3 protein: CSARTGGWNQPQHF. As DNA, the CDR3 is TGCAGTGCTAGGACAGGGGGTTGGAATCAGCCCCAGCATTTT.

The V gene is TRBV4-1, the J gene TRBJ2-5; D is unclear. The germline gives CDR1 MGHRA, CDR2 YSYEKL. The CDR3 sequence is 13 residues long. V was trimmed by 1 base and J by 5 bases, leaving 8 bases between them. The DNA for the CDR3 is TGCGCCAGCAGCCAAGTCACGGAGGAGACCCAGTACTTC. Translation gives CASSQVTEETQYF.

This clonotype appeared a few times. The chain joins TRBV12-3 or TRBV12-4 to TRBJ2-5, with 8 nucleotides matching TRBD1. J was trimmed by 5 bases and V by 4 bases; bases with no gene match: 12. This CDR3 region has 16 residues. The CDR3 bases are TGTGCCAGCAGTTCGAGGGGGGCAGGGGGCGAGGAGACCCAGTACTTC. Its translation: CASSSRGAGGEETQYF.

J is TRBJ1-2 and V is TRBV7-2; D perhaps matches TRBD1 (5 bases). Germline V lookup: CDR1 SGHTA, CDR2 FQGNSA. The CDR3 has 14 residues. V lost 2 bases to trimming and J lost 4 bases, with 11 bases between them. The CDR3 sequence: CASSLSREGYGYTF. CDR3 nucleotide sequence: TGTGCCAGCAGCTTAAGCAGGGAAGGCTATGGCTACACCTTC.

This clonotype came up a few times. The CDR3 reads CASSEEGGRGYGYTF. CDR3 in DNA: TGCGCCAGCAGTGAGGAGGGGGGCAGGGGCTATGGCTACACCTTC. The chain links TRBV10-1 to TRBJ1-2, with a tentative D call TRBD1 (6 bases). Looked up from germline, CDR1 is WNHNN and CDR2 is SYGVQD (reference sequence). This CDR3 comprises 15 residues. V was cut by 2 bases and J by 4 bases, with 14 bases left in between.

The chain recombines TRBV11-2 with TRBJ2-7; TRBD1 matches 7 bases. The CDR3 is made up of 15 amino acids. The germline gives CDR1 SGHAT, CDR2 FQNNGV. After removal of 6 bases from V and 2 bases from J, the junction contained 10 bases not matched to a gene. The CDR3 loop is CASRTNRGPAYEQYF. CDR3 DNA sequence: TGTGCCAGCAGGACGAACAGGGGCCCCGCCTACGAGCAGTACTTC.

The chain carries TRBV27 and TRBJ2-3, with D maybe TRBD2 (5 bases). Germline V gene data show CDR1 as MNHEY and CDR2 as SMNVEV (reference sequence). Deletions cut 8 bases from V and 4 bases from J, with 19 bases between. This CDR3 is built from 15 residues. The CDR3 DNA reads TGTGCCAGCCGCCGAGGGTCCCGTGGATCAGATACGCAGTATTTT. This gives the protein CASRRGSRGSDTQYF.

V and J are TRBV30 and TRBJ2-5, with D possibly TRBD2 on 6 matching bases. The DNA end lines up better with TRBJ2-1; the J call may be wrong. The CDR3 extends over 16 amino acids. CDR1 and CDR2 from the germline V gene are GTSNPN and SVGIG (reference sequence). CDR3 DNA sequence: TGTGCCTGGAGTGAGGACTCGGGACTGCCGGGCAATGAGCAGTTCTTC. Amino acids: CAWSEDSGLPGNEQFF.